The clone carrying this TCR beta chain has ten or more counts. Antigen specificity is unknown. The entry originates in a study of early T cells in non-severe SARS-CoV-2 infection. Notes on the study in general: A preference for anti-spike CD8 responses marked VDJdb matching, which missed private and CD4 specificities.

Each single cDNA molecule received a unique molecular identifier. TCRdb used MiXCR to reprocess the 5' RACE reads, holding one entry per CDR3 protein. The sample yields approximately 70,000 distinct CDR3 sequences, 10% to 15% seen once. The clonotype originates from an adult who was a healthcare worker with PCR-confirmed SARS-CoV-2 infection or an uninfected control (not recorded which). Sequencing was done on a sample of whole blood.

The CDR3 nucleotides are TGCGCCAGCAGCTTACAAGGCAGCTCCTACGAGCAGTACTTC. Translating gives CASSLQGSSYEQYF. The chain uses TRBV5-1 and TRBJ2-7; unclear D gene. The CDR3 is 14 residues long. The V and J ends lost 2 bases and 0 bases respectively, with 9 bases between them. CDR1 is SGHRS and CDR2 is YFSETQ in the germline V gene.